Below, 26 T cell receptor beta chains from the same sample are listed, as sequenced in a study of blood T cells in healthy people across ages. A sample-barcoded 5' primer and a J-beta primer mix were used in a second PCR of roughly 7 to 12 cycles. TCRdb itself ran the 5' RACE reads through MiXCR, one entry per CDR3 protein. In the table there are about 2 million distinct CDR3 sequences, just under 50% of which are singletons. What was sequenced was blood. These receptors originate from a woman in her 40s in good health.

The V gene is TRBV20-1, the J gene TRBJ2-3, with D perhaps matching TRBD1 (6 bases). Trimming took 6 bases from V and 7 from J, leaving 23 bases between them. CDR1 DFQATT and CDR2 SNEGSKA come from the germline V gene (reference sequence). The CDR3 totals 15 residues. The CDR3 nucleotides are TGCAGTGCGCCGAACCCCAGGGGCGCTGTATATACGCAGTATTTT. It specifies CSAPNPRGAVYTQYF.

This chain links TRBV6-6 with TRBJ1-4; D remains unclear. Germline V CDR1 and CDR2: MNHNY, SVGAGI (reference sequence). This CDR3 comprises 16 residues. The V and J ends lost 3 bases and 0 bases respectively, with 11 bases between them. The CDR3 sequence: CASSYRVWTTNEKLFF. The CDR3 DNA is TGTGCCAGCAGTTATAGGGTTTGGACAACTAATGAAAAACTGTTTTTT.

This clonotype has a count of ten or more. This chain connects TRBV7-2 to TRBJ2-5, with 7 nucleotides matching TRBD2. In germline, CDR1 is SGHTA, CDR2 FQGNSA. The CDR3 has 14 amino acids. Losses at the gene ends were 5 bases for V and 0 bases for J; bases not matched to a gene: 3. CDR3 bases: TGTGCCAGCAGCCCCCGGGGGGACCAAGAGACCCAGTACTTC. It yields the protein CASSPRGDQETQYF.

V and J are TRBV27 and TRBJ2-7; tentative D call: TRBD2 (5 bases). V lost 8 bases and J 4 bases, leaving 24 bases between the germline ends. Germline CDR1 and CDR2: MNHEY and SMNVEV (reference sequence). This CDR3 is built from 16 residues. The CDR3 loop is CASRPSYGEIPYEQYF. The DNA for the CDR3 is TGTGCCAGCCGACCGAGTTACGGGGAGATACCTTACGAGCAGTACTTC.

The J gene is TRBJ2-1, the V gene TRBV24-1; no firm D call. This CDR3 spans 12 amino acids. V was clipped by 4 bases and J by 8 bases, with 8 bases between them. The germline V gene encodes CDR1 KGHDR and CDR2 SFDVKD. This CDR3 is CATSEQGYEQFF. In DNA form, the CDR3 reads TGTGCCACCAGTGAGCAAGGGTATGAGCAGTTCTTC.

The chain carries TRBV20-1 and TRBJ1-5; 7 nucleotides line up with TRBD1. CDR1 is DFQATT and CDR2 is SNEGSKA in the germline V gene (reference sequence). This CDR3 has 13 amino acids. The junction had 6 bases not matched to a gene; V was cut back by 3 bases and J by 7 bases. CDR3 residues: CSARATGRQPQHF. The CDR3 coding sequence is TGCAGTGCTAGGGCGACAGGGCGGCAGCCCCAGCATTTT.

The V call is TRBV7-2, the J call TRBJ1-5, with D possibly TRBD1 on 5 matching bases. The CDR3 covers 14 residues. The V gene lost 4 bases and the J gene lost 1 base, with 8 bases spanning the gap. Germline values: CDR1 SGHTA, CDR2 FQGNSA. The CDR3 coding sequence is TGTGCCAGCAGCTGGCGACAGAGCAATCAGCCCCAGCATTTT. Translated: CASSWRQSNQPQHF.

The chain is built from TRBV4-3 and TRBJ2-3, with D possibly TRBD1 on 5 matching bases. Between the trimmed V and J ends, which lost 1 base and 4 bases, there was a span of 12 bases. The V gene's germline CDR1 is LGHNA and CDR2 YSLEER. The CDR3 loop spans 15 amino acids. The CDR3 loop is CASSQGLLGADTQYF. The CDR3 DNA reads TGCGCCAGCAGCCAAGGACTTTTAGGGGCAGATACGCAGTATTTT.

This clonotype was seen a handful of times. This chain links TRBV6-6 with TRBJ2-1; D possibly uses TRBD1 or TRBD2 (5 bases each). CDR3 length equals 15 residues. Per germline, CDR1 MNHNY and CDR2 SVGAGI (reference sequence). V was pared by 0 bases and J by 2 bases, with 8 bases between. The CDR3 here is CASSYSGVPYNEQFF. DNA for the CDR3: TGTGCCAGCAGTTACTCGGGGGTACCCTACAATGAGCAGTTCTTC.

This clonotype was seen a single time. A read error may explain this, as a much larger clone is one base away. J is TRBJ2-5 and V is TRBV12-3 or TRBV12-4; D unclear. The CDR3 totals 12 residues. Deletions cut 3 bases from V and 4 bases from J, with 6 bases between. CDR3 amino acids: CASSFFRETQYF. CDR3 nucleotide sequence: TGTGCCAGCAGTTTCTTCCGAGAGACCCAGTACTTC.

The chain uses TRBV7-9 and TRBJ2-5; TRBD1 aligns across 8 bases. Trimming removed 5 bases from V and 1 base from J; junction bases left unmatched: 9. The germline V gene encodes CDR1 SEHNR and CDR2 FQNEAQ (reference sequence). The CDR3 totals 16 residues. This CDR3 is CASSTRLGTGQETQYF. CDR3 nucleotide sequence: TGTGCCAGCAGCACCCGACTCGGGACAGGCCAAGAGACCCAGTACTTC.

The chain recombines TRBV6-5 with TRBJ2-3; 12 nucleotides agree with TRBD1. Losses at the gene ends were 4 bases for V and 7 bases for J; bases not matched to a gene: 9. The CDR3 extends over 16 amino acids. Germline CDR1 MNHEY, CDR2 SVGAGI. The CDR3 spells CASSLTGTGGENTQYF. The CDR3 nucleotides are TGTGCCAGCAGTTTAACCGGGACAGGGGGCGAGAATACGCAGTATTTT.

The chain combines TRBV5-1 with TRBJ2-3; TRBD2 might be the D (6 bases). This CDR3 region has 19 residues. The germline V and J ends were trimmed by 0 bases and 2 bases, with 22 bases remaining between them. The germline gives CDR1 SGHRS, CDR2 YFSETQ. CDR3 residues: CASSLGGLHPPTNTDTQYF. CDR3 coding DNA: TGCGCCAGCAGCTTGGGGGGACTCCACCCACCTACAAACACAGATACGCAGTATTTT.

V and J are TRBV6-5 and TRBJ2-5, with a tentative D call TRBD2 (7 bases). Germline CDR1 and CDR2: MNHEY and SVGAGI. This CDR3 comprises 14 residues. The V end was cut by 5 bases, the J end by 11 bases, with 21 bases between. This chain's CDR3 is CASSKTGGGNEQYF. CDR3 DNA sequence: TGTGCCAGCAGTAAGACAGGCGGGGGCAATGAGCAGTACTTC.

Here the CDR3 reads CASILRPGETQYF. The CDR3 region has the DNA TGTGCCAGCATTCTCCGACCGGGGGAGACCCAGTACTTC. The rearrangement joins TRBV5-4 to TRBJ2-5; D is possibly TRBD2 (5 bases). Germline CDR1 and CDR2: SGHNT and YYREEE (reference sequence). This CDR3 contains 13 residues. With 6 bases removed from V and 5 bases from J, the gap between germline ends came to 14 bases.

The chain employs TRBV7-3 and TRBJ2-1, with TRBD2 matching 8 bases. CDR1 and CDR2 from the germline V gene are SGHTA and FQGTGA. This CDR3 comprises 16 residues. Unmatched junction bases numbered 10, after V lost 4 bases and J lost 5 bases. In nucleotides, the CDR3 is TGTGCCAGCAGCTCAATACCGGGGGGGGCGAACAATGAGCAGTTCTTC. Its translation is CASSSIPGGANNEQFF.

The V call is TRBV5-5, the J call TRBJ2-2, with D maybe TRBD1 (6 bases). The CDR3 runs to 16 residues. In germline, CDR1 is SGHKS, CDR2 YYEKEE (reference sequence). V was cut by 2 bases and J by 6 bases, with 17 bases left in between. CDR3 in amino acids: CASSFTYQGRAGELFF. In DNA, the CDR3 is TGTGCCAGCAGCTTTACTTACCAGGGGCGGGCCGGGGAGCTGTTTTTT.

V and J are TRBV7-2 and TRBJ2-1, with 10 bases that match TRBD1. Germline-derived CDR1 and CDR2 are SGHTA and FQGNSA. The CDR3 has 17 residues. Trimming cost V 6 bases and J 7 bases; bases outside gene matches: 15. CDR3 sequence: CASSSSGQGLYINEQFF. CDR3 DNA: TGTGCCAGCAGTTCATCGGGACAGGGGTTATATATTAATGAGCAGTTCTTC.

This clonotype has a handful of counts. The rearrangement uses TRBV4-3 and TRBJ2-1; D might be TRBD2 (5 bases). From germline, CDR1 is LGHNA and CDR2 YSLEER. V lost 1 base, J lost 0 bases, and 10 bases lay in between. This CDR3 is built from 16 residues. The CDR3 here is CASSQAERSSYNEQFF. In DNA, the CDR3 is TGCGCCAGCAGCCAAGCCGAGCGGAGCTCCTACAATGAGCAGTTCTTC.

The chain has TRBV5-1 and TRBJ2-3, with TRBD2 identical over 12 bases. The germline V gene has CDR1 SGHRS and CDR2 YFSETQ. V lost 6 bases and J lost 6; bases outside the gene matches: 8. This CDR3 has 15 amino acids. The CDR3 here is CASTPLAGGPDTQYF. In nucleotides, the CDR3 is TGCGCCAGCACCCCACTAGCGGGGGGCCCGGATACGCAGTATTTT.

The chain uses TRBV6-5 and TRBJ1-2, with a possible D match to TRBD1 (6 bases). This CDR3 has 16 amino acids. V lost 7 bases, J lost 9 bases, and 27 bases lay in between. Germline V gene data show CDR1 as MNHEY and CDR2 as SVGAGI. CDR3 in amino acids: CASTLGQGRFSTSYTF. Written as DNA, the CDR3 is TGTGCCAGCACCCTAGGGCAGGGGCGTTTTAGTACGAGCTACACCTTC.

This chain uses TRBV20-1 with TRBJ2-7, with TRBD2 as a possible D gene (5 bases). CDR3 length equals 15 residues. Germline loops: CDR1 DFQATT, CDR2 SNEGSKA (reference sequence). The V end lost 0 bases, the J end lost 4 bases, and 16 bases lay between the germline ends. CDR3 protein: CSARDERAGVYEQYF. The CDR3 DNA follows: TGCAGTGCTAGAGATGAGAGGGCGGGTGTATACGAGCAGTACTTC.

The V call is TRBV27, the J call TRBJ2-1; either TRBD1 or TRBD2 may fit D (5 bases each). The germline CDR1 and CDR2 sequences are MNHEY and SMNVEV (reference sequence). V was trimmed by 8 bases and J by 6 bases, leaving 17 bases between them. CDR3 length: 14 residues. The CDR3: CASSINPGLNEQFF. The CDR3 region has the DNA TGTGCCAGCTCAATCAACCCGGGGCTCAATGAGCAGTTCTTC.

This chain uses TRBV20-1 with TRBJ2-1; 10 bases map to TRBD1. J was trimmed by 8 bases and V by 0 bases; bases with no gene match: 10. CDR3 length equals 16 residues. Germline CDR1 DFQATT, CDR2 SNEGSKA (reference sequence). The CDR3 DNA sequence: TGCAGTGCTAGAGATCCGGACAGGGGGATTGGGGATGAGCAGTTCTTC. Translation gives CSARDPDRGIGDEQFF.

This clonotype has just a few counts. The chain combines TRBV4-2 with TRBJ2-3; perhaps D is TRBD1 or TRBD2 (5 bases each). The V and J ends lost 0 bases and 6 bases respectively, with 16 bases between them. CDR3 size: 16 residues. Germline CDR1 LGHNA, CDR2 YNFKEQ. CDR3 residues: CASSQEGKRGADTQYF. DNA for the CDR3: TGTGCCAGCAGCCAAGAGGGAAAGAGAGGGGCGGATACGCAGTATTTT.

The table lists this clonotype with a count of one. V and J are TRBV5-1 and TRBJ2-5, with TRBD1 matching 7 bases. CDR3 length: 12 residues. Germline CDR1 reads SGHRS; CDR2 reads YFSETQ. The ends lost 2 bases at V and 13 bases at J; junction bases unmatched: 8. The CDR3 DNA follows: TGCGCCAGCAGCTTCTCGCAGGGACAGCGGTACTTC. Its translation is CASSFSQGQRYF.